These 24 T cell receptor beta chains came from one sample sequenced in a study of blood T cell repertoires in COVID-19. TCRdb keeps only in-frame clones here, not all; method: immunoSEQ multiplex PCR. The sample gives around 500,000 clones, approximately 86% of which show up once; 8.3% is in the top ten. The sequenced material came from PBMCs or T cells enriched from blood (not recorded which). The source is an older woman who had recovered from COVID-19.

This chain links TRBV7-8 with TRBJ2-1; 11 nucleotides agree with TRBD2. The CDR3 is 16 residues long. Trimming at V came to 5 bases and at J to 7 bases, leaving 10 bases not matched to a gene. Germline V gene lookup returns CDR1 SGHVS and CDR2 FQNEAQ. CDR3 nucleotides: TGTGCCAGCAGCCGCCTTAGCGGGGGGGAAGAGAATGAGCAGTTCTTC. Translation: CASSRLSGGEENEQFF.

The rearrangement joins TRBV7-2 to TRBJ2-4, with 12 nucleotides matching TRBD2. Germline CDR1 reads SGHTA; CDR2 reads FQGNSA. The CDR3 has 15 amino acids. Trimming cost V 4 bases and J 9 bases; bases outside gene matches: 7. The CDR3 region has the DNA TGTGCCAGCAGCTCCACTAGCGGGGGGCACGGCATTCAGTACTTC. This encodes CASSSTSGGHGIQYF.

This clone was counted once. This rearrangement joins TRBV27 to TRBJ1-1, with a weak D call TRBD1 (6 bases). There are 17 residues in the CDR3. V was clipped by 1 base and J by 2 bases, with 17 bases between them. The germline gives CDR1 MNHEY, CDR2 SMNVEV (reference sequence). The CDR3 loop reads CASSLWAPGTPNTEAFF. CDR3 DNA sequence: TGTGCCAGCAGTTTATGGGCGCCCGGGACACCCAACACTGAAGCTTTCTTT.

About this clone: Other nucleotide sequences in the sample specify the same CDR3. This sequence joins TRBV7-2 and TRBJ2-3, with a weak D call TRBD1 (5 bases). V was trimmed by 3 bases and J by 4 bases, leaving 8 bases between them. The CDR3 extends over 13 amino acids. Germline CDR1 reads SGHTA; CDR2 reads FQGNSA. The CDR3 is CASSLQGPDTQYF. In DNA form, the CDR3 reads TGTGCCAGCAGCTTGCAGGGCCCAGATACGCAGTATTTT.

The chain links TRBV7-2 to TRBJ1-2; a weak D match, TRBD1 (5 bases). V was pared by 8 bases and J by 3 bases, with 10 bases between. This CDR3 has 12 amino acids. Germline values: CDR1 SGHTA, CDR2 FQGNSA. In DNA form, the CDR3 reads TGTGCCAGCGGCGGGGGGGACTATGGCTACACCTTC. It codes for CASGGGDYGYTF.

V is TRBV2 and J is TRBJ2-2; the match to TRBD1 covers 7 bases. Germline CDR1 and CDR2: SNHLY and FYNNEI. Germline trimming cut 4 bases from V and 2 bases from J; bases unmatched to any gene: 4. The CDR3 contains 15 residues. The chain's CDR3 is CASSVNRGNTGELFF. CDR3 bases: TGTGCCAGCAGTGTAAACAGGGGAAACACCGGGGAGCTGTTTTTT. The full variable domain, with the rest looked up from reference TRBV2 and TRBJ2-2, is EPEVTQTPSHQVTQMGQEVILRCVPISNHLYFYWYRQILGQKVEFLVSFYNNEISEKSEIFDDQFSVERPDGSNFTLKIRSTKLEDSAMYFCASSVNRGNTGELFFGEGSRLTVL.

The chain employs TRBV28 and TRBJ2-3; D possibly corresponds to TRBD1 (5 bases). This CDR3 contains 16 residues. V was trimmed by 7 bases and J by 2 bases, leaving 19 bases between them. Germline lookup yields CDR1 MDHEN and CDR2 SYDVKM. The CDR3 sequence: CASTHGQGWVTDTQYF. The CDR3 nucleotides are TGTGCCAGCACCCACGGGCAGGGTTGGGTCACAGATACGCAGTATTTT.

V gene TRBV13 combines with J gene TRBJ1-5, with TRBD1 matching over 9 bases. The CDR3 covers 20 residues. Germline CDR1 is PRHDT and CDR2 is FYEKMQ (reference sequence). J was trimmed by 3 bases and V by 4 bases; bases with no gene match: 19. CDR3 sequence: CASSSLVPGTGSEDNQPQHF. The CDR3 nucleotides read TGTGCCAGCAGCTCACTGGTGCCCGGGACAGGGAGCGAGGACAATCAGCCCCAGCATTTT.

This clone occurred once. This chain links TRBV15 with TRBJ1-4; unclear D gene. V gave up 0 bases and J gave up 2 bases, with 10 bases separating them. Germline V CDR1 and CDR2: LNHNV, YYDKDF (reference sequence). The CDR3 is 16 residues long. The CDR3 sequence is CATSREGPGTNEKLFF. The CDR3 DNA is TGTGCCACCAGCAGAGAAGGGCCGGGGACTAATGAAAAACTGTTTTTT. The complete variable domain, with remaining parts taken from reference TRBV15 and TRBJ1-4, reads DAMVIQNPRYQVTQFGKPVTLSCSQTLNHNVMYWYQQKSSQAPKLLFHYYDKDFNNEADTPDNFQSRRPNTSFCFLDIRSPGLGDTAMYLCATSREGPGTNEKLFFGSGTQLSVL.

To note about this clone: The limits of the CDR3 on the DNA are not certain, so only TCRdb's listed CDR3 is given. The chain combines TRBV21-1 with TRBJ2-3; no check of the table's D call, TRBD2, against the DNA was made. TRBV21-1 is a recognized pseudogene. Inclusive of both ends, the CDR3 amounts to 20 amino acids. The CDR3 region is CARLYFCASSTWVRADTQYF.

The CDR3 sequence: CSATQGVGYTF. The CDR3 nucleotides are TGCAGTGCTACCCAGGGGGTAGGCTACACCTTC. V usage is TRBV20-1 and J usage is TRBJ1-2; 7 nucleotides agree with TRBD1. This CDR3 is built from 11 residues. Germline CDR1 DFQATT, CDR2 SNEGSKA (reference sequence). The V segment lost 4 bases and the J segment 8 bases; nucleotides outside the gene matches: 4.

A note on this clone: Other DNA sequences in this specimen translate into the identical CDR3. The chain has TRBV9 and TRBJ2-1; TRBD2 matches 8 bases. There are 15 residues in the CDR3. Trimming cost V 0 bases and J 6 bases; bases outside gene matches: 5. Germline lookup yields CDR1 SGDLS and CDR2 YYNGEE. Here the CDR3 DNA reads TGTGCCAGCAGCGTAGTCGGGGGGGGCCCCAATGAGCAGTTCTTC. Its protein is CASSVVGGGPNEQFF.

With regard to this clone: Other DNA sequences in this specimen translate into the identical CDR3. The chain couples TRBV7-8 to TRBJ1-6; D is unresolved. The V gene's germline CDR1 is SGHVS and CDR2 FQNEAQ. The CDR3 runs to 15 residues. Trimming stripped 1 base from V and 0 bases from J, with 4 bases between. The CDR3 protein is CASSLDSSYNSPLHF. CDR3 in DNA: TGTGCCAGCAGCTTAGACAGCTCCTATAATTCACCCCTCCACTTT.

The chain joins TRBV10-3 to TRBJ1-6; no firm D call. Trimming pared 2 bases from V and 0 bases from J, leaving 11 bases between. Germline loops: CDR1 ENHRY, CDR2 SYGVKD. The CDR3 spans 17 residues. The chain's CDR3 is CAISERQASSYNSPLHF. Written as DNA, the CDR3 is TGTGCCATCAGTGAGAGGCAGGCCAGCTCCTATAATTCACCCCTCCACTTT.

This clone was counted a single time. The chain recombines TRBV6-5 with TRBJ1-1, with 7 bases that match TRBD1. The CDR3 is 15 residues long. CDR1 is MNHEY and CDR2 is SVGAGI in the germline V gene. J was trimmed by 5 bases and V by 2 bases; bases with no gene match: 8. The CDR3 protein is CASSYRAQGRTEAFF. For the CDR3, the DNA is TGTGCCAGCAGTTACAGAGCACAGGGGAGGACTGAAGCTTTCTTT.

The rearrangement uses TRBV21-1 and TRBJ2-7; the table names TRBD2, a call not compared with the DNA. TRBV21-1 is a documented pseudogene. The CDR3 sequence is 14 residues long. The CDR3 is CASSNPCDSYEQYV. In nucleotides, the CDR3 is TGTGCCAGCAGCAATCCTTGCGACTCCTACGAGCAGTACGTC.

This CDR3 reads CASSDSLDSLYNEQFF. The CDR3 DNA sequence: TGTGCCAGCAGCGACTCCCTTGACTCCCTCTACAATGAGCAGTTCTTC. J is TRBJ2-1 and V is TRBV9; D gene unclear. The V end lost 3 bases, the J end lost 3 bases, and 16 bases lay between the germline ends. From germline, CDR1 is SGDLS and CDR2 YYNGEE. The CDR3 runs to 16 residues.

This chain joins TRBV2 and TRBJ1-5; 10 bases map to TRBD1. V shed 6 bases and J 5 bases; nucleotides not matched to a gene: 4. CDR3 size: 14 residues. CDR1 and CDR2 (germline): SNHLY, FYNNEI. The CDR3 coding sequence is TGTGCCAGCAGCCCGACAGGGGGCGATCAGCCCCAGCATTTT. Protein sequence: CASSPTGGDQPQHF. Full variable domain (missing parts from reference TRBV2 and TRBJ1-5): EPEVTQTPSHQVTQMGQEVILRCVPISNHLYFYWYRQILGQKVEFLVSFYNNEISEKSEIFDDQFSVERPDGSNFTLKIRSTKLEDSAMYFCASSPTGGDQPQHFGDGTRLSIL.

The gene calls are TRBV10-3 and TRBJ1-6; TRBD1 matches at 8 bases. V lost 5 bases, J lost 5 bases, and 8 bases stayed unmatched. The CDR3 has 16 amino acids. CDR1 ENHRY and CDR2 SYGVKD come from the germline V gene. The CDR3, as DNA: TGTGCCATCAGTCCGACAGGGGACCTCAATAATTCACCCCTCCACTTT. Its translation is CAISPTGDLNNSPLHF.

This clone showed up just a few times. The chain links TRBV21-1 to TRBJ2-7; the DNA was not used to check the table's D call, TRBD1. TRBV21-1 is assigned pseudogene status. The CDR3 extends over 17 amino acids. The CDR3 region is CASSKEMDRGEPYEQYV. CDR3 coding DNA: TGTGCCAGCAGCAAAGAAATGGACAGGGGCGAGCCCTACGAGCAGTACGTC.

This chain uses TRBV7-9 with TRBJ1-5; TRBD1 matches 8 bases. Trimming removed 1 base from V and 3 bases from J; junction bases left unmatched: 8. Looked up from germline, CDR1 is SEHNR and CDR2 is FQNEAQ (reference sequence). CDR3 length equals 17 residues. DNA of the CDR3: TGTGCCAGCAGCTTAGATATGCAGGGGGCCCTCAATCAGCCCCAGCATTTT. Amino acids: CASSLDMQGALNQPQHF.

CDR3 coding DNA: TGCGCCAGCAAACCCAGCTCCTATAATTCACCCCTCCACTTT. Amino acids: CASKPSSYNSPLHF. The chain has TRBV10-2 and TRBJ1-6; D uncertain. CDR3 size: 14 residues. V lost 7 bases and J 0 bases, leaving 7 bases between the germline ends. Germline V gives CDR1 WSHSY, CDR2 SAAADI.

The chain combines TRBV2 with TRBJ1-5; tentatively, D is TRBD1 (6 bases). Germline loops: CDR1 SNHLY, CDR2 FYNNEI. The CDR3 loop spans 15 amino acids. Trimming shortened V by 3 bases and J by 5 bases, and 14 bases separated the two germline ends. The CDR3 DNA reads TGTGCCAGCAGTGATTCGGGACACTTATATCAGCCCCAGCATTTT. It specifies CASSDSGHLYQPQHF.

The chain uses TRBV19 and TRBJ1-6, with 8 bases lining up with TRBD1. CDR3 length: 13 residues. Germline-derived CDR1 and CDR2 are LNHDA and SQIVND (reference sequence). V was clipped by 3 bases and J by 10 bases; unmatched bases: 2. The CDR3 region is CASSMPGGSPLHF. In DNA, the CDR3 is TGTGCCAGTAGTATGCCAGGGGGCTCACCCCTCCACTTT.